This T cell receptor (beta chain) was retrieved from a study of T cells in Graves' hyperthyroidism and ophthalmopathy. Hyperthyroidism, newly diagnosed and lasting under 2 months, affected patients aged 18 to 65. Blood dates from first hyperthyroidism diagnosis, before any ophthalmopathy symptoms. The PBMCs studied were ones that came from approximately 9.9 ml fresh peripheral blood. TCR beta CDR3 regions were amplified from RNA. Primed by the HTBI set, a first-round RT-PCR was run on the TCR CDR3. MiXCR was run by TCRdb on the multiplex PCR reads, yielding one entry per CDR3 protein. The table lists roughly 170,000 distinct CDR3 sequences, over 7.5% of them singletons, with over 20% in the top ten. Findings and caveats of the study: Clonotypes that were expanded in thyroid above 0.001 mostly appeared in blood too.

This clonotype was found many times. The antigen remains unidentified. The TCR was taken from a woman between 18 and 29 years old with Graves' hyperthyroidism that later progressed to Graves' ophthalmopathy. Sequences were obtained from blood.

The CDR3 DNA reads as TGTGCCAGCTCCCGATCCGTTGGGACAGGGCCTAACTATGGCTACACCTTC. It yields the protein CASSRSVGTGPNYGYTF. V gene TRBV27 combines with J gene TRBJ1-2; the match to TRBD1 covers 9 bases. Unmatched junction bases numbered 13, after V lost 8 bases and J lost 0 bases. CDR3 length: 17 residues. Germline V lookup: CDR1 MNHEY, CDR2 SMNVEV (reference sequence).